These T cell receptor beta chains were read from a single sample in a study of T cells in Graves' hyperthyroidism and ophthalmopathy. TCRdb analysed the multiplex PCR reads with MiXCR anew, one entry per CDR3 protein. The data hold 500,000 to 650,000 distinct CDR3 sequences, with 15% to 20% observed a single time. Sequencing was done on a sample of blood. These receptors were taken from a woman aged 18-29 years with Graves' ophthalmopathy. The CDR3 runs from the conserved cysteine through the conserved F or W. A D gene is named only where the DNA matches it firmly. Clone size is not always given. Where it is, it says once, few, many or a class for expanded clones.

d_gene,len,v_gene,j_gene,abundance,CDR3nt,CDR3aa
TRBD2,14,TRBV20-1,TRBJ2-3,NA,TGCAGTGCCGGACTAGCGGGGGGTGCAGATACGCAGTATTTT,CSAGLAGGADTQYF
TRBD1,14,TRBV7-2,TRBJ1-1,NA,TGTGCCACCAGCTTCGACAGGGGGGTCACTGAAGCTTTCTTT,CATSFDRGVTEAFF
TRBD1,15,TRBV19,TRBJ1-5,NA,TGTGCCAGCAGGGGACAGCTATCGAGCAATCAGCCCCAGCATTTT,CASRGQLSSNQPQHF
TRBD2,16,TRBV20-1,TRBJ2-1,many,TGCAGTGCTAGAGATCTGGGACTAGCGTCCTACAATGAGCAGTTCTTC,CSARDLGLASYNEQFF
TRBD1,14,TRBV30,TRBJ2-2,many,TGTGCCTGGACTCTGGGACAGGGCATCGGGGAGCTGTTTTTT,CAWTLGQGIGELFF
TRBD2,19,TRBV28,TRBJ2-5,few,TGTGCCAGCCCTATAGCGGGAGGGCCGAGAAAGGGCTATAGGGAGACCCAGTACTTC,CASPIAGGPRKGYRETQYF
NA,13,TRBV6-1,TRBJ1-5,NA,TGTGCCAGCAGTATTAAGGGCAATCAGCCCCAGCATTTT,CASSIKGNQPQHF
NA,11,TRBV10-3,TRBJ2-7,many,TGTGCCATCAGTGGGAGCTACGAGCAGTACTTC,CAISGSYEQYF
NA,14,TRBV29-1,TRBJ1-2,many,TGCAGCGTTGATGACTCAGGAAGGGGCTATGGCTACACCTTC,CSVDDSGRGYGYTF
NA,14,TRBV5-1,TRBJ1-1,many,TGCGCCAGCTCATATCAGGACCTGAACACTGAAGCTTTCTTT,CASSYQDLNTEAFF
NA,14,TRBV5-8,TRBJ2-4,NA,TGTGCCAGCAGCTTGGAAGGGGCCCAAAACATTCAGTACTTC,CASSLEGAQNIQYF
NA,16,TRBV4-2,TRBJ2-3,few,TGTGCCAGCAGCCCACAGCCTAGCCTCGCGGCAGATACGCAGTATTTT,CASSPQPSLAADTQYF
TRBD2,15,TRBV3-1,TRBJ2-1,many,TGTGCCAGCAGTGAAGGTCTAGCGGATTACAATGAGCAGTTCTTC,CASSEGLADYNEQFF
NA,13,TRBV18,TRBJ2-5,many,TGTGCCAGCTCACCGACGACAGTAGAGACCCAGTACTTC,CASSPTTVETQYF
TRBD2,18,TRBV5-1,TRBJ2-2,many,TGCGCCAGCAGCTTGGCCAGTGGGCTAGCGGGAAGTACCGGGGAGCTGTTTTTT,CASSLASGLAGSTGELFF
TRBD1,18,TRBV24-1,TRBJ2-2,NA,TGTGCCACCAGTGATTCGATAGACAGGGCAATCCAAGGCGGGGAGCTGTTTTTT,CATSDSIDRAIQGGELFF
NA,11,TRBV24-1,TRBJ2-1,NA,TGTGCCACCAGTGACCCAAATGAGCAGTTCTTC,CATSDPNEQFF
NA,14,TRBV28,TRBJ2-2,few,TGTGCCAGCAGTATCGGCACCAACACCGGGGAGCTGTTTTTT,CASSIGTNTGELFF
NA,13,TRBV7-3,TRBJ1-2,few,TGTGCCAGCAGCTTAATGCAGGGGTATGGCTACACCTTC,CASSLMQGYGYTF
NA,15,TRBV27,TRBJ2-3,few,TGTGCCAGCAGTTTGTCGCAGGGTTTCTTAGATACGCAGTATTTT,CASSLSQGFLDTQYF
TRBD1,17,TRBV7-9,TRBJ1-4,many,TGTGCCAGCAGCTTCCGGGGACAGGCTGCAACTAATGAAAAACTGTTTTTT,CASSFRGQAATNEKLFF
TRBD1,15,TRBV10-3,TRBJ1-5,NA,TGTGCCATCTCTCCGGCGGGGACAGTCAATCAGCCCCAGCATTTT,CAISPAGTVNQPQHF
NA,14,TRBV5-4,TRBJ1-2,NA,TGTGCCAGCAGCCGGGAGGGACAACTCTATGGCTACACCTTC,CASSREGQLYGYTF
NA,11,TRBV27,TRBJ1-1,many,TGTGCCAGCAGTTTTGGGACAGAAGCTTTCTTT,CASSFGTEAFF
TRBD1,14,TRBV12-3/TRBV12-4,TRBJ2-7,few,TGTGCCAGCACTTTGTCGACAGGGAGTAAAGAGCAGTACTTC,CASTLSTGSKEQYF
NA,15,TRBV6-1,TRBJ1-3,few,TGTGCCAGCAGTTCAGGTCTGTCATCTGGAAACACCATATATTTT,CASSSGLSSGNTIYF
TRBD1,16,TRBV5-1,TRBJ2-1,many,TGCGCCAGCAGCGCGACCGGGACAGGGAACTACAATGAGCAGTTCTTC,CASSATGTGNYNEQFF
NA,14,TRBV9,TRBJ2-3,few,TGTGCCAGCAGCCCCCGGCAGTGGGGAGATACGCAGTATTTT,CASSPRQWGDTQYF
NA,14,TRBV5-1,TRBJ1-2,many,TGCGCCAGCAGCTTGGCACAGCCCGACTATGGCTACACCTTC,CASSLAQPDYGYTF